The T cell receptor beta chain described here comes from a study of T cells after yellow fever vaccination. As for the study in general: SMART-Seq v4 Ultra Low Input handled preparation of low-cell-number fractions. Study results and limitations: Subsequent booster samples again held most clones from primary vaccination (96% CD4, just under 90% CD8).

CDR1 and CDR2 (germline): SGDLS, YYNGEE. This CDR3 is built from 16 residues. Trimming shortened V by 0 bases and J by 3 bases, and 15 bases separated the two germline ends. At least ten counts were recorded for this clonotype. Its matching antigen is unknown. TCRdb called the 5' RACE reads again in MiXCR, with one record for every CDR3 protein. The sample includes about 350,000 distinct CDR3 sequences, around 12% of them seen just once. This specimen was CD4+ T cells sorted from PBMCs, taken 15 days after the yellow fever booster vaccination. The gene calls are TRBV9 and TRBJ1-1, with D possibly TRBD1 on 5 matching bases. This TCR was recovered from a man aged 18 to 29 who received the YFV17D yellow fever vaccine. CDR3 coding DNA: TGTGCCAGCAGCGTAGCTCCCCGGGGCAGGGACACTGAAGCTTTCTTT. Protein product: CASSVAPRGRDTEAFF.